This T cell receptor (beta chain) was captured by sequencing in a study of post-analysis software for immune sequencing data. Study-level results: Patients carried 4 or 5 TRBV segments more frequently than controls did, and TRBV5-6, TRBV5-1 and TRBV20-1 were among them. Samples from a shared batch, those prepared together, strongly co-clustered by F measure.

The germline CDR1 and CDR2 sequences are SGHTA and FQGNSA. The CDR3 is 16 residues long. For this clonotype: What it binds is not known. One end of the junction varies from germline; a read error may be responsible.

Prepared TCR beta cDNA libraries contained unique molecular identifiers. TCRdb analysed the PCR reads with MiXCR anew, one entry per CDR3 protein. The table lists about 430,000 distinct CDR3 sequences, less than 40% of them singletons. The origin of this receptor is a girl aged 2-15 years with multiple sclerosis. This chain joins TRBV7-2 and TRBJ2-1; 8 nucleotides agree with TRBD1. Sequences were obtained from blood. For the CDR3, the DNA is TGTGCCAGCAGCTTCGTGGCAACGACAGGGGAGAATGAGCAGTTTTTC. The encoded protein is CASSFVATTGENEQFF.